This TCR beta chain was sequenced during a study of T cells in Graves' hyperthyroidism and ophthalmopathy. Study context: Any treatment followed the collection of peripheral blood at initial diagnosis. Study-wide results and limits: A model built on 13 V-J features separated ophthalmopathy from stable hyperthyroidism.

Regions amplified from RNA transcripts were the TCR beta CDR3 regions. The TCR CDR3 first-round RT-PCR relied on the HTBI primer set. TCRdb recomputed calls from the multiplex PCR reads with MiXCR, one row per CDR3 protein. Of hundreds of thousands of distinct CDR3 sequences detected, around 13% appear once; the ten largest clones hold about a tenth. This clonotype was counted ten times or more. The antigen is unknown. The CDR3 loop spans 13 amino acids. Trimming removed 5 bases from V and 2 bases from J, with 9 bases in between. V is TRBV12-3 or TRBV12-4 and J is TRBJ1-2; unclear D gene. The sequencing sample was made of blood. The source of this sequence is a woman aged 18-30 years with Graves' hyperthyroidism. The CDR3 protein is CASSTGLNYGYTF. CDR3 nucleotides: TGTGCCAGCAGTACCGGCCTAAACTATGGCTACACCTTC.